The entry that follows covers one TCR beta chain sequence. TCRdb's copy holds only in-frame clones and misses some; the assay was immunoSEQ multiplex PCR. The sample includes some 94,000 clones, 87% of them seen just once. The data stem from a study of blood T cell repertoires in COVID-19. Study in general: Some COVID-19 samples were acute and others convalescent; all came from the United States, Italy and Spain. T cells, B-cell-depleted T cells, or PBMCs provided the cDNA or gDNA that served as material.

The CDR3 extends over 16 amino acids. CDR1 and CDR2 from the germline V gene are SQVTM and ANQGSEA. With 7 bases clipped from V and 5 bases from J, the junction kept 13 bases outside the gene matches. The sequence derives from a human donor in a cohort sampled during active COVID-19. The sequenced sample consisted of peripheral blood. The chain links TRBV29-1 to TRBJ2-2; TRBD2 agrees at 10 bases. The CDR3 DNA is TGCAGCGCTGGTAGGCTAGCGGGAGAGGTAACCGGGGAGCTGTTTTTT. As protein: CSAGRLAGEVTGELFF.